These T cell receptor beta chains were read from a single sample in a study of graft-versus-host responses after intestinal transplantation. The repertoire was sequenced with immunoSEQ multiplex PCR; TCRdb's copy has only in-frame clones and lacks some. The sample holds about 90,000 clones, 75% to 95% seen once. These receptors' antigens are unknown. Here the sequenced sample was unstimulated CD4+ T cells sorted from spleen or lymph node cells, taken before transplant. Receptor source: a human donor who was the organ donor for an intestinal transplant. The CDR3 runs from the conserved cysteine through the conserved F or W. A D gene is named only where the DNA matches it firmly. Expanded clones get a size class; other rows say once, few or many, or leave the size out.

j_gene | abundance | v_gene | d_gene | CDR3nt | CDR3aa
TRBJ2-1 | few | TRBV7-8 | . | TGTGCCAGCAGCACCGGACTGACTGGACTGGAGCAGTTCTTC | CASSTGLTGLEQFF
TRBJ2-5 | once | TRBV7-9 | TRBD2 | TGTGCCAGCAGCTTAGGACTAGCGGGGGAGACCCAGTACTTC | CASSLGLAGETQYF
TRBJ1-1 | . | TRBV4-1 | . | TGCGCCAGCAGCGTTTACCAGGGGATAAACACTGAAGCTTTCTTT | CASSVYQGINTEAFF
TRBJ1-2 | . | TRBV19 | TRBD1 | TGTGCCAGTAGTTTGACAGGGAATGGCTACACCTTC | CASSLTGNGYTF
TRBJ2-2 | . | TRBV2 | . | TGTGCCAGCAGTTATCAGGGGATTACCGGGGAGCTGTTTTTT | CASSYQGITGELFF
TRBJ1-5 | . | TRBV5-6 | . | TGTGCCAGCAGCTTGGCTGGGATGGGGGCGCGGCAGCCCCAGCATTTT | CASSLAGMGARQPQHF
TRBJ1-1 | . | TRBV5-1 | TRBD1 | TGCGCCAGCAGCTTATACAGGGGGCTTGAAGCTTTCTTT | CASSLYRGLEAFF
TRBJ1-2 | . | TRBV5-1 | . | TGCGCCAGCAGCTACACATTTGCGGGTTCAGCTGGCTACACCTTC | CASSYTFAGSAGYTF
TRBJ2-3 | . | TRBV6-6 | TRBD1 | TGTGCCAGCAGGAACCGGGACAGGGGACCGGATACGCAGTATTTT | CASRNRDRGPDTQYF
TRBJ2-2 | . | TRBV6-4 | . | TGTGCCAGCAGCGCCACGGGGGCGAACACCGGGGAGCTGTTTTTT | CASSATGANTGELFF
TRBJ2-5 | . | TRBV6-5 | . | TGTGCCAGCAGTTATCATTTACGGGGGCAAGAGACCCAGTACTTC | CASSYHLRGQETQYF
TRBJ1-5 | . | TRBV19 | TRBD1 | TGTGCCAGTATTTATATTAGGACAGGGCCCCGTAGCAATCAGCCCCAGCATTTT | CASIYIRTGPRSNQPQHF
TRBJ2-7 | few | TRBV6-5 | TRBD1 | TGTGCCAGCAGTAAGGGACAGGGCTACGAGCAGTACTTC | CASSKGQGYEQYF
TRBJ2-7 | once | TRBV5-1 | . | TGCGCCAGCAGTCTGGACTTCTCACCGCCGTACTTC | CASSLDFSPPYF
TRBJ2-2 | . | TRBV19 | . | TGTGCCAGTAGCACCAAAAAGGTTAGCGGGAACACCGGGGAGCTGTTTTTT | CASSTKKVSGNTGELFF
TRBJ1-2 | . | TRBV5-4 | TRBD1 | TGTGCCAGCAGCCTCCCCGGGACAGGGTTAAGTGGCTACACCTTC | CASSLPGTGLSGYTF
TRBJ2-1 | . | TRBV19 | TRBD2 | TGTGCCAGTCACAACCTAGCGGAGTACAATGAGCAGTTCTTC | CASHNLAEYNEQFF
TRBJ2-1 | . | TRBV5-8 | TRBD2 | TGTGCCAGCAGCTTGATTACCGGGACTAGCGTTAACAATGAGCAGTTCTTC | CASSLITGTSVNNEQFF
TRBJ2-5 | . | TRBV29-1 | TRBD1 | TGCAGCGTTGCCTTCTTACAGGGGGGAGAGGGGACCCAGTACTTC | CSVAFLQGGEGTQYF
TRBJ2-2 | . | TRBV4-2 | TRBD2 | TGTGCCAGCAGCCAAGGCCGACTAGCGGGAGTGCACACCGGGGAGCTGTTTTTT | CASSQGRLAGVHTGELFF
TRBJ1-6 | . | TRBV4-1 | . | TGCGCCAGCAGCCAAGATGGATACAGGGTTAATTCACCCCTCCACTTT | CASSQDGYRVNSPLHF
TRBJ1-6 | . | TRBV2 | TRBD1 | TGTGCCAGCAGCCCAACCACCGGGACAGTAAGGACACCCCTCCACTTT | CASSPTTGTVRTPLHF
TRBJ2-3 | . | TRBV29-1 | TRBD1 | TGTAGCGTTGAAGGATCAGGGGGCGCGGGGTATACGCAGTATTTT | CSVEGSGGAGYTQYF
TRBJ2-7 | . | TRBV6-5 | . | TGTGCCAGCAGTTATGGGCCCACCTACGAGCAGTACTTC | CASSYGPTYEQYF
TRBJ2-3 | . | TRBV28 | . | TGTGCCAGCAGTTTGGGGGCAACGGCAGATACGCAGTATTTT | CASSLGATADTQYF
TRBJ2-4 | . | TRBV5-4 | . | TGTGCCAGCAGCTTGACAGGAGCCAAAAACATTCAGTACTTC | CASSLTGAKNIQYF
TRBJ2-2 | . | TRBV6-1 | . | TGTGCCAGCAGGGGGCTGGGAAGTGGGGAGCTGTTTTTT | CASRGLGSGELFF
TRBJ1-6 | . | TRBV6-5 | . | TGTGCCAGCAGTTACAATCGCCAGATTAATTCACCCCTCCACTTT | CASSYNRQINSPLHF
TRBJ1-2 | . | TRBV19 | . | TGTGCCAGTAGTGGTCGACAGCGCCTGGACTATGGCTACACCTTC | CASSGRQRLDYGYTF
TRBJ2-7 | . | TRBV7-8 | TRBD2 | TGTGCCAGCAGCTTAGCCGCAATGCTACTAGCGGGTCCCTACGAGCAGTACTTC | CASSLAAMLLAGPYEQYF
TRBJ1-2 | . | TRBV19 | . | TGTGCCAGTAGTTTGCAGGGTAACTATGGCTACACCTTC | CASSLQGNYGYTF
TRBJ1-3 | once | TRBV6-1 | . | TGTGCCAGCAGTCTCGTAAACACCATATATTTT | CASSLVNTIYF
TRBJ2-3 | . | TRBV25-1 | TRBD1 | TGTGCCAGCAGTGACCGGGACAGGGTGTCGGCAGATACGCAGTATTTT | CASSDRDRVSADTQYF
TRBJ1-2 | . | TRBV30 | . | TGTGCCTGGAGTGCTAATAACTATGGCTACACCTTC | CAWSANNYGYTF
TRBJ2-4 | . | TRBV19 | . | TGTGCCAGTAGTTTTTCGAAGAGTACCAAAAACATTCAGTACTTC | CASSFSKSTKNIQYF
TRBJ1-2 | . | TRBV28 | . | TGTGCCAGCACCCCCCCAACGTCTAGCTTGGATGGCTACACCTTC | CASTPPTSSLDGYTF
TRBJ1-6 | . | TRBV30 | . | TGTGCCTGGAGTCACCAGGGGCTGGGCGATAATTCACCCCTCCACTTT | CAWSHQGLGDNSPLHF
TRBJ2-3 | . | TRBV5-5 | . | TGTGCCAGCAGCTTGGTACTAGTAACAGATACGCAGTATTTT | CASSLVLVTDTQYF
TRBJ2-3 | . | TRBV5-1 | TRBD2 | TGCGCCAGCAAGAACTCTCTTTCAGCGGGAGTCGCGAGCACAGATACGCAGTATTTT | CASKNSLSAGVASTDTQYF
TRBJ2-5 | . | TRBV6-1 | . | TGTGCCAACAGTGAGGGTCTACTAGCTATTCAAGAGACCCAGTACTTC | CANSEGLLAIQETQYF
TRBJ1-4 | . | TRBV6-6 | . | TGTGCCAGCAGTGCGGGGGCTTTTGCAACTAATGAAAAACTGTTTTTT | CASSAGAFATNEKLFF
TRBJ2-5 | . | TRBV30 | . | TGTGCCTGGAGTGTACGGAGTCAGGGGAAGACCCAGTACTTC | CAWSVRSQGKTQYF
TRBJ1-3 | . | TRBV10-3 | . | TGTGCCATCCAGGAAAGCTCTGGAAACACCATATATTTT | CAIQESSGNTIYF
TRBJ2-7 | once | TRBV11-2 | . | TGTGCCAGCAGCTTTCTTCTCTCCTACGAGCAGTACTTC | CASSFLLSYEQYF
TRBJ1-2 | . | TRBV29-1 | TRBD1 | TGCAGCGTCGCTACAAAAAAAGACCACAGGGGACCTTTCAACTATGGCTACACCTTC | CSVATKKDHRGPFNYGYTF
TRBJ1-3 | . | TRBV21-1 | . | TGTGCCAGCATGGGATGGAGGGTCGCATTCTCTGGAAACACCATATATTTT | CASMGWRVAFSGNTIYF
TRBJ2-1 | once | TRBV9 | . | TGTGCCAGCAGCGGACCAGGGGAAGGGGAGCAGTTCTTC | CASSGPGEGEQFF
TRBJ1-1 | . | TRBV29-1 | . | TGCAGCGTTAGTCAACAGGGCAGGAACACTGAAGCTTTCTTT | CSVSQQGRNTEAFF
TRBJ2-7 | . | TRBV20-1 | . | TGCAGTGCGGGATCGGGGGAGCAGTACTTC | CSAGSGEQYF
TRBJ1-2 | . | TRBV6-1 | TRBD1 | TGTGCCAGCAGTAAACCGGACAGGGGCTATGGCTACACCTTC | CASSKPDRGYGYTF